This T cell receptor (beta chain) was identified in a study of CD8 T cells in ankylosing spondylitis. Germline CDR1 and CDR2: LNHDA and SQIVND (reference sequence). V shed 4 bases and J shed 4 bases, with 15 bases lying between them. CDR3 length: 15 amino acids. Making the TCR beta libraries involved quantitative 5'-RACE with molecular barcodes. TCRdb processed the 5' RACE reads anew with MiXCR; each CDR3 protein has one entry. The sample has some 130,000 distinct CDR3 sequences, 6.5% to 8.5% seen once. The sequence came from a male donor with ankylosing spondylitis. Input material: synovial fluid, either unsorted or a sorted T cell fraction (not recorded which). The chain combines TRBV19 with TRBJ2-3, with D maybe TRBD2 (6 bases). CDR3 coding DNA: TGTGCCAGTAGTAAGAGGCTAGCGCCACCAGATACGCAGTATTTT. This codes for CASSKRLAPPDTQYF.